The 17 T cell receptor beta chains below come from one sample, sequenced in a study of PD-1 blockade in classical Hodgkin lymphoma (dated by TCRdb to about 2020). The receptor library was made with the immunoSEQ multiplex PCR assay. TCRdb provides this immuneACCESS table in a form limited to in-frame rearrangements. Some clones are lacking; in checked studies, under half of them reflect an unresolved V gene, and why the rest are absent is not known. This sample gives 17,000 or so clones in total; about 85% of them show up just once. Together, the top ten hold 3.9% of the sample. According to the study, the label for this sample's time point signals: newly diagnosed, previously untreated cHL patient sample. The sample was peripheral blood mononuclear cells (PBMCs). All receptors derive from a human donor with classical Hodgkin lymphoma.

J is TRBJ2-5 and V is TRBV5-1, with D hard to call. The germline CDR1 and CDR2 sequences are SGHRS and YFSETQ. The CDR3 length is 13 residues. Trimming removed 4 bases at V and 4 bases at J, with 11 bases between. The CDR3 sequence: CASSPGWGETQYF. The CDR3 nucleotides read TGCGCCAGCAGCCCGGGTTGGGGAGAGACCCAGTACTTC.

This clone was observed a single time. The DNA for the CDR3 is TGTGCCAGCGGCCCACAGGGTGGAAACTATGGCTACACCTTC. Encoded protein: CASGPQGGNYGYTF. The J gene is TRBJ1-2, the V gene TRBV6-5; weak D call: TRBD1 (6 bases). Between the trimmed V and J ends, which lost 8 bases and 2 bases, there was a span of 15 bases. Germline lookup yields CDR1 MNHEY and CDR2 SVGAGI. The CDR3 length is 14 residues.

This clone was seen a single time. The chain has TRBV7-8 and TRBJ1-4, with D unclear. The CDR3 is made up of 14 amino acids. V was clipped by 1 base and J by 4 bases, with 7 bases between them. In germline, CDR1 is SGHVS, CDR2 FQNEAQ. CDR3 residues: CASSLGENNEKLFF. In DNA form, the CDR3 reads TGTGCCAGCAGCTTAGGGGAGAATAATGAAAAACTGTTTTTT.

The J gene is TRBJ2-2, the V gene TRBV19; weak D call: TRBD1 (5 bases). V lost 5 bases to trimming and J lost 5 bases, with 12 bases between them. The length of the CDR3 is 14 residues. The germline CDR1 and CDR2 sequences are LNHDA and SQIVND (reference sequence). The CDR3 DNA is TGTGCCAGTAGTGTCCTCAGGGAAACCGGGGAGCTGTTTTTT. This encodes CASSVLRETGELFF.

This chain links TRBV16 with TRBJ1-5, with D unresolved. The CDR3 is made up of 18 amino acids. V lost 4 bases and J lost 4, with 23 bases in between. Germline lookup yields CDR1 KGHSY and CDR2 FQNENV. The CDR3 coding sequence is TGTGCCAGCAGCCCCCCTGACCGGGCTGGGCACCCGAATCAGCCCCAGCATTTT. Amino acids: CASSPPDRAGHPNQPQHF.

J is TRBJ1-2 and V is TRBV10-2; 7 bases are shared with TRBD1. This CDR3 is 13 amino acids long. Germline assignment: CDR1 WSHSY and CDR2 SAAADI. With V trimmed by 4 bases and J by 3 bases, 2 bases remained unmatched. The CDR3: CASSGTGDYGYTF. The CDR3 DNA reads TGCGCCAGCAGTGGAACAGGGGACTATGGCTACACCTTC.

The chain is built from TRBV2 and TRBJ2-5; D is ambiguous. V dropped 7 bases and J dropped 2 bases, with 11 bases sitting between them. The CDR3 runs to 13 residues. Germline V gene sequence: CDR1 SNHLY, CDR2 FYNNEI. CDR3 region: CASIVGPQETQYF. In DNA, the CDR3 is TGTGCCAGCATTGTAGGACCGCAAGAGACCCAGTACTTC.

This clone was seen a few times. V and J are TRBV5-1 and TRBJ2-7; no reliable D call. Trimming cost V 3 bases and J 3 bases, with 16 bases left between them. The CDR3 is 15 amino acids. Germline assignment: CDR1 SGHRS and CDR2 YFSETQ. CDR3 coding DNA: TGCGCCAGCAGCTCCGAGCCGGGCTTCAACTACGAGCAGTACTTC. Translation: CASSSEPGFNYEQYF.

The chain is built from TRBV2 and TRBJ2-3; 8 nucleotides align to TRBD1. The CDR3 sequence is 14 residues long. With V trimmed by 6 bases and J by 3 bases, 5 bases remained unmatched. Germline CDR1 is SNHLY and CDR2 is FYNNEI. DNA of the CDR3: TGTGCCAGCAGGCAGGACAGGGCGACAGATACGCAGTATTTT. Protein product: CASRQDRATDTQYF.

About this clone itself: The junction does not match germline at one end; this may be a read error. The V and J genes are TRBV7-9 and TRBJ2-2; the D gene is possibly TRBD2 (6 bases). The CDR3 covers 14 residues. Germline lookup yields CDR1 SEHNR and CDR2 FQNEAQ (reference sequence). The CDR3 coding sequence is TGTGCCAGCAGCTTGGATTTAGCTGGAGGGGAGCCGTTTTTT. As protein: CASSLDLAGGEPFF.

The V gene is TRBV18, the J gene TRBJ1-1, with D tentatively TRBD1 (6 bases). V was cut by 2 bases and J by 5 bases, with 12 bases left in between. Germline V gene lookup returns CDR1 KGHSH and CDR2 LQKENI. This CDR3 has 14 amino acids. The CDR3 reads CASSPFGGRTEAFF. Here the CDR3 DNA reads TGTGCCAGCTCACCATTTGGGGGGCGAACTGAAGCTTTCTTT.

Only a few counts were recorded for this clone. Written as DNA, the CDR3 is TGCGCCAGCAGCCAGGACAGTAGAATTTACGAGCAGTACTTC. Its protein product is CASSQDSRIYEQYF. The chain uses TRBV5-1 and TRBJ2-7; D is perhaps TRBD1 (6 bases). This CDR3 region has 14 residues. CDR1 and CDR2 (germline): SGHRS, YFSETQ. V was cut by 4 bases and J by 4 bases, with 15 bases left in between.

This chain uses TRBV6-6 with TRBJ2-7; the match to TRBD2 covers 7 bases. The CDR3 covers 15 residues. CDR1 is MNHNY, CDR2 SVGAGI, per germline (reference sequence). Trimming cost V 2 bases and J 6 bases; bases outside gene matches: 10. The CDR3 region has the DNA TGTGCCAGCAGTTACATGGCGGGAGCTCCCGCCGAGCAGTACTTC. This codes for CASSYMAGAPAEQYF.

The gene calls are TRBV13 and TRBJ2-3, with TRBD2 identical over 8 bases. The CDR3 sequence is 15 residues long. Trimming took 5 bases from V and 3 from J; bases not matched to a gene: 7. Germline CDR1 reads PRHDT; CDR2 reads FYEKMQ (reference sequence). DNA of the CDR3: TGTGCCAGCAGCCCGGGGCGGGGGGTGACAGATACGCAGTATTTT. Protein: CASSPGRGVTDTQYF.

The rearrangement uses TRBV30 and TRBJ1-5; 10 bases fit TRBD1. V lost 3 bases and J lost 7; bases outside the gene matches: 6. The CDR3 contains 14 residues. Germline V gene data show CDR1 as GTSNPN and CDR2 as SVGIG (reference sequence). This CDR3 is CAWSPDRGQQPQHF. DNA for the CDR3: TGTGCCTGGAGCCCAGACAGGGGGCAACAGCCCCAGCATTTT.

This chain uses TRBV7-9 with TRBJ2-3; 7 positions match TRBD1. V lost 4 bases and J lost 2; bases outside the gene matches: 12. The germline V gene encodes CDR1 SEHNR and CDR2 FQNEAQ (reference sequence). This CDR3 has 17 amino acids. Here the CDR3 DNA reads TGTGCCAGCAGCTCACTTCTCGGGACAGAGTACACAGATACGCAGTATTTT. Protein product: CASSSLLGTEYTDTQYF.

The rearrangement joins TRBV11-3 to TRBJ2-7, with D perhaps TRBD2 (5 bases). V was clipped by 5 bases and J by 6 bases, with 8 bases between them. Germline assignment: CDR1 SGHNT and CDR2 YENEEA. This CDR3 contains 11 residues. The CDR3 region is CASSEGPEQYF. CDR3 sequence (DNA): TGTGCCAGCAGCGAGGGCCCCGAGCAGTACTTC.